A few counts support the clone carrying this TCR beta chain. CDR3 length: 16 amino acids. Germline CDR1 and CDR2: SNHLY and FYNNEI. V was pared by 4 bases and J by 6 bases, with 19 bases between. The data originate from a study of sequential checkpoint blockade in melanoma. Using immunoSEQ multiplex PCR, the repertoire was profiled, and TCRdb retains in-frame clones only, with some absent. Found here are 15,000 to 20,000 clones, 77% of them singletons; the top ten hold about 29%. The treatment was: randomized to nivolumab then ipilimumab (arm A) or the reverse (arm B). This TCR was recovered from a human donor with melanoma. Sequencing used CD8+ T cells sorted from blood (inferred from file names), obtained from a patient given nivolumab and ipilimumab in sequence. V is TRBV2 and J is TRBJ2-1, with D possibly matching TRBD1 (6 bases). The CDR3 loop reads CASSGDRQGKTNEQFF. CDR3 nucleotide sequence: TGTGCCAGCAGTGGCGATAGGCAGGGGAAGACCAATGAGCAGTTCTTC.